This TCR beta chain was retrieved from a study of T-cell memory formation after mild COVID-19. MiXCR, run by TCRdb on the 5' RACE reads, gives a single entry per CDR3 protein. This sample carries around 200,000 distinct CDR3 sequences, roughly 16% of them seen once, and the ten largest clones take around 1.9%. Germline CDR1 and CDR2: MGHRA and YSYEKL. Trimming removed 1 base from V and 0 bases from J; junction bases left unmatched: 5. CDR3 length: 16 amino acids. In this sample, this clonotype turned up a few times. The sequencing input was PBMCs or a T cell subset sorted from them (not recorded which). The clonotype was recovered from an adult woman who had mild COVID-19 (a few samples of this study predate the infection). Cell type and time point are not known. The chain employs TRBV4-1 and TRBJ2-5, with 7 bases lining up with TRBD1. DNA of the CDR3: TGCGCCAGCAGCCAAGGACAGGGACCGTACCAAGAGACCCAGTACTTC. This encodes CASSQGQGPYQETQYF.